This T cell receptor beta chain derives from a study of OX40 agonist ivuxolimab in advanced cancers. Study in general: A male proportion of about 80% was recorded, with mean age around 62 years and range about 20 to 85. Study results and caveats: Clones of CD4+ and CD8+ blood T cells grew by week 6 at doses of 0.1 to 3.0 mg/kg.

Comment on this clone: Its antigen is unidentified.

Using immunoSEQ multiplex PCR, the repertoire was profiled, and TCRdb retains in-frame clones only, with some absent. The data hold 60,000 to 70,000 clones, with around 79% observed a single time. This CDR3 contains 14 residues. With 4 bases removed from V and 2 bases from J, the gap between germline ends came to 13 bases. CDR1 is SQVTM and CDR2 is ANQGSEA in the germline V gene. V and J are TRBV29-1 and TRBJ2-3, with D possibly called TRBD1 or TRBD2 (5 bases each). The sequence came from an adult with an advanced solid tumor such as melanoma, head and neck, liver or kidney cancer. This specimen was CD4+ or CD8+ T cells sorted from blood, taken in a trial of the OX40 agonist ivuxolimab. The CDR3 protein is CSVVSGTNTDTQYF. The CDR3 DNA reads TGCAGCGTTGTATCAGGGACGAACACAGATACGCAGTATTTT.